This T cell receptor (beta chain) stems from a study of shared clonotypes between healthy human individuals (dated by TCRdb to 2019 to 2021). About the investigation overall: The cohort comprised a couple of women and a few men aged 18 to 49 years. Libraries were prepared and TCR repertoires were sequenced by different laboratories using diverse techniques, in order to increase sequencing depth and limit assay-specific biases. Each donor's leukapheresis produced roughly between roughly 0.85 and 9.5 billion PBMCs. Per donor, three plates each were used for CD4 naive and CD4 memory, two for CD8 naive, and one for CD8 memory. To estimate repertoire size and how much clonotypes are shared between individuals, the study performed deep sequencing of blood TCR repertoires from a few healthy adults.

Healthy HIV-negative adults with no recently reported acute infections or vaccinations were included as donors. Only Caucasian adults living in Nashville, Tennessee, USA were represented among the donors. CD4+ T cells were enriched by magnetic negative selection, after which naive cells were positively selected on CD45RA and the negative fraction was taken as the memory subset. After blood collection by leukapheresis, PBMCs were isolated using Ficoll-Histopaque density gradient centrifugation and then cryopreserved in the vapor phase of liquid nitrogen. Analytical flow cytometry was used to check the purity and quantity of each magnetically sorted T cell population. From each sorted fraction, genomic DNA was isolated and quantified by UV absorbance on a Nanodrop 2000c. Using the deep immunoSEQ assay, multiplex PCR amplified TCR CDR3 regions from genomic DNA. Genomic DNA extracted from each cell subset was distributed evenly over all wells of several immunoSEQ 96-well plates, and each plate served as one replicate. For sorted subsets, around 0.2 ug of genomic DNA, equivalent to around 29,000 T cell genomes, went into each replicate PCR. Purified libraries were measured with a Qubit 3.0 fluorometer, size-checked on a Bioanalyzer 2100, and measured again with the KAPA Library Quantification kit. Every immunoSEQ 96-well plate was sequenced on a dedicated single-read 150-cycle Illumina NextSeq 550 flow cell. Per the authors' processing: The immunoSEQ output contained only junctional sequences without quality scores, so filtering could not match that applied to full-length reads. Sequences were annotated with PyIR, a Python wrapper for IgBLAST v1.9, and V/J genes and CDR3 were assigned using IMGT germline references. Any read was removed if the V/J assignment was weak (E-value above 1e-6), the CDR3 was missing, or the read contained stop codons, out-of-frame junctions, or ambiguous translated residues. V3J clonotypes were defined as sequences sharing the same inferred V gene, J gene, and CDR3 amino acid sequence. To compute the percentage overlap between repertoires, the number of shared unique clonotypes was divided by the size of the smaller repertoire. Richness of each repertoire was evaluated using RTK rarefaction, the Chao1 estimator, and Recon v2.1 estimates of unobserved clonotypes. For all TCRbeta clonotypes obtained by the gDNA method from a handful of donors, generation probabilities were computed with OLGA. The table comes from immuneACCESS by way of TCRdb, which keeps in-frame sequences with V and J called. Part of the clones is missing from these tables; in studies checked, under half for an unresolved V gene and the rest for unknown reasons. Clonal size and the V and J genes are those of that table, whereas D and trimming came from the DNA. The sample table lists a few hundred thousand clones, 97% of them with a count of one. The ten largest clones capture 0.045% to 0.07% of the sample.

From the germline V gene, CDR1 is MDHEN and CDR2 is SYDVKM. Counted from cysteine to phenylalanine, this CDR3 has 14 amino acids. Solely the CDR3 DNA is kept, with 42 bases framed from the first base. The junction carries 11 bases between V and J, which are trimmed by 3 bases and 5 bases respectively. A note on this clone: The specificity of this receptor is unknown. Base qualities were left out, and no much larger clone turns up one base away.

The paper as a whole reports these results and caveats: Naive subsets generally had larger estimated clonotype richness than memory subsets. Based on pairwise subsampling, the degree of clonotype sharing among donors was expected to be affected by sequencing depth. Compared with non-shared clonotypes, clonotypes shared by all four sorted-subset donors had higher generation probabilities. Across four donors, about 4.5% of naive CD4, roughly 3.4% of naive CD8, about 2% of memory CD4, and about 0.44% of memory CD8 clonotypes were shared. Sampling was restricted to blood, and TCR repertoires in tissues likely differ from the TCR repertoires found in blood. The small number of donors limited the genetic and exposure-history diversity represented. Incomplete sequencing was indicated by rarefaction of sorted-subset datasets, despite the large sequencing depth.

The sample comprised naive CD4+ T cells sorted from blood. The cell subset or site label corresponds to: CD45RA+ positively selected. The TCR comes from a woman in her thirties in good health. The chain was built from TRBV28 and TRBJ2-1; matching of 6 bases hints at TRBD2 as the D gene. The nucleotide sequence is TGTGCCAGCAGTTTTGGGACTGAGAACAATGAGCAGTTCTTC. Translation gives CASSFGTENNEQFF.